A single sample gave rise to the 12 T cell receptor beta chains below, sequenced in a study of cytomegalovirus exposure and HLA in healthy donors. PCR employed 60 Vbeta and 13 Jbeta primers. Only in-frame clones appear in the TCRdb table, and some are missing; sequencing was by immunoSEQ multiplex PCR. The data hold roughly 130,000 clones, with around 70% observed a single time. The sample comprised PBMCs. The receptors here all came from a man between 25 and 39 years old in good health and CMV-seropositive.

The chain is built from TRBV19 and TRBJ2-1; 8 bases line up with TRBD1. Germline V gene lookup returns CDR1 LNHDA and CDR2 SQIVND (reference sequence). There are 18 residues in the CDR3. V shed 7 bases, J shed 8 bases, and the junction held 22 bases outside the gene matches. CDR3 nucleotides: TGTGCCAGTAAATCCCCCAATGACAGGGGAGACGTCTGGGATGAGCAGTTCTTC. Translated, it gives CASKSPNDRGDVWDEQFF. The full variable domain, with the rest looked up from reference TRBV19 and TRBJ2-1, is DGGITQSPKYLFRKEGQNVTLSCEQNLNHDAMYWYRQDPGQGLRLIYYSQIVNDFQKGDIAEGYSVSREKKESFPLTVTSAQKNPTAFYLCASKSPNDRGDVWDEQFFGPGTRLTVL.

The chain combines TRBV25-1 with TRBJ1-5; D is ambiguous. CDR3 size: 15 residues. Germline loops: CDR1 MGHDK, CDR2 SYGVNS. The germline V and J ends were trimmed by 4 bases and 0 bases, with 10 bases remaining between them. For the CDR3, the DNA is TGTGCCAGCAGTGGGCTAGAGTATAGCAATCAGCCCCAGCATTTT. Protein: CASSGLEYSNQPQHF.

This clone was counted only a few times. V usage is TRBV10-3 and J usage is TRBJ2-1; 12 nucleotides agree with TRBD2. The CDR3 consists of 15 residues. With V trimmed by 5 bases and J by 7 bases, 6 bases remained unmatched. Germline V gene data show CDR1 as ENHRY and CDR2 as SYGVKD. The CDR3 region has the DNA TGTGCCATCAGTATGACTAGCGGGAGTGGGAATGAGCAGTTCTTC. Its protein is CAISMTSGSGNEQFF.

The rearrangement joins TRBV27 to TRBJ2-7; 10 nucleotides agree with TRBD2. V lost 5 bases, J lost 2 bases, and 3 bases stayed unmatched. This CDR3 has 14 residues. CDR1 MNHEY and CDR2 SMNVEV come from the germline V gene (reference sequence). CDR3 sequence (DNA): TGTGCCAGCAGTCGAGCGGGAGGGACCTACGAGCAGTACTTC. This codes for CASSRAGGTYEQYF.

The chain combines TRBV4-2 with TRBJ2-7, with a weak D call TRBD2 (5 bases). Germline CDR1 is LGHNA and CDR2 is YNFKEQ. The CDR3 covers 15 residues. The V gene lost 4 bases and the J gene lost 2 bases, with 15 bases spanning the gap. DNA of the CDR3: TGTGCCAGCAGCCTTATGGCGGGCGAAACCTACGAGCAGTACTTC. Its protein is CASSLMAGETYEQYF.

CDR3 protein: CASSDLLAGYTGELFF. The CDR3 nucleotides are TGTGCCAGCAGTGACTTACTAGCGGGATACACCGGGGAGCTGTTTTTT. The rearrangement uses TRBV6-1 and TRBJ2-2, with 10 positions matching TRBD2. The V gene's germline CDR1 is MNHNS and CDR2 SASEGT. J was trimmed by 3 bases and V by 3 bases; bases with no gene match: 4. The CDR3 is 16 amino acids.

The rearrangement links TRBV27 to TRBJ2-1; possibly TRBD1 for D (6 bases). The CDR3 length is 13 residues. Per germline, CDR1 MNHEY and CDR2 SMNVEV (reference sequence). Trimming shortened V by 7 bases and J by 7 bases, and 14 bases separated the two germline ends. CDR3 sequence: CASTRQDRNEQFF. CDR3 nucleotide sequence: TGTGCCAGCACCAGACAGGATCGGAATGAGCAGTTCTTC.

By sample fraction, this clone is medium-sized. The chain combines TRBV2 with TRBJ2-3, with TRBD2 as a possible D gene (7 bases). CDR3 length: 12 amino acids. The germline V gene encodes CDR1 SNHLY and CDR2 FYNNEI. CDR3 sequence (DNA): TGTGCTTCGTCGAGAGGGGGGGGTTACTGGTATTTT. This codes for CASSRGGGYWYF.

As regards this clone: An end of the junction does not agree with germline; a read error may underlie this. V gene TRBV7-3 combines with J gene TRBJ2-2, with D possibly matching TRBD1 (5 bases). Germline loops: CDR1 SGHTA, CDR2 FQGTGA. This CDR3 has 13 residues. CDR3 residues: CASSSNPGGALFF. CDR3 coding DNA: TGTGCCAGCAGCTCAAACCCCGGTGGGGCGCTGTTTTTT.

This chain uses TRBV4-3 with TRBJ2-2; the D gene is possibly TRBD2 (7 bases). CDR1 and CDR2 from the germline V gene are LGHNA and YSLEER. This CDR3 comprises 15 residues. Trimming removed 4 bases at V and 3 bases at J, with 12 bases between. The CDR3 region has the DNA TGCGCCAGCAGCCGGAGCGGGACATACACCGGGGAGCTGTTTTTT. As protein: CASSRSGTYTGELFF.

The V call is TRBV9, the J call TRBJ2-7; 10 bases are shared with TRBD2. The CDR3 is 16 amino acids. Germline CDR1 is SGDLS and CDR2 is YYNGEE. V shed 0 bases, J shed 6 bases, and the junction held 9 bases outside the gene matches. The CDR3 spells CASSVATSGKFSEQYF. The CDR3 DNA reads as TGTGCCAGCAGCGTAGCTACTAGCGGGAAATTCAGCGAGCAGTACTTC.

The V gene is TRBV5-4, the J gene TRBJ2-3; TRBD2 matches 14 bases. J was trimmed by 5 bases and V by 4 bases; bases with no gene match: 9. This CDR3 region has 17 residues. CDR1 SGHNT and CDR2 YYREEE come from the germline V gene (reference sequence). The CDR3 spells CASSALGLAGGRDTQYF. CDR3 DNA: TGTGCCAGCAGCGCCCTAGGACTAGCGGGAGGACGAGATACGCAGTATTTT.